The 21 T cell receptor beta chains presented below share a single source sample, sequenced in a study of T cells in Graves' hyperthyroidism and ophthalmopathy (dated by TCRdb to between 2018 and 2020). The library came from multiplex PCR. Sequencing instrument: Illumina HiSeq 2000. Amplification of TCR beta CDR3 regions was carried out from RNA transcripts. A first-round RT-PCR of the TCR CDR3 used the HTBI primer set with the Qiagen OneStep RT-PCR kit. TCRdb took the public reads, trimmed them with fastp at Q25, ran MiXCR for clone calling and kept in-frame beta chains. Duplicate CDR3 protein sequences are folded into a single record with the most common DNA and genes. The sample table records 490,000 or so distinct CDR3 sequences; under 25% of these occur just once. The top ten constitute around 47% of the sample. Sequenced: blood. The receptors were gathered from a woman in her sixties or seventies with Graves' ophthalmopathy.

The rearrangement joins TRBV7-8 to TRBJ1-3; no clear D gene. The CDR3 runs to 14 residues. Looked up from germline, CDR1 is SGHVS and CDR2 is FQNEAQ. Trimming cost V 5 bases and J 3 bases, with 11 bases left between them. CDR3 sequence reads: CASSQSLRGNTIYF. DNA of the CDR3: TGTGCCAGCAGCCAAAGCCTCCGTGGAAACACCATATATTTT.

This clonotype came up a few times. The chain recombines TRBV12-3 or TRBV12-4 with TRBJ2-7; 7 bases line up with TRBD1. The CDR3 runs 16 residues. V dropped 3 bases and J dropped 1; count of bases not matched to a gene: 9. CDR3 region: CASSLHRGDSSYEQYF. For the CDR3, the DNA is TGTGCCAGCAGTTTGCACAGGGGAGATTCGTCCTACGAGCAGTACTTC.

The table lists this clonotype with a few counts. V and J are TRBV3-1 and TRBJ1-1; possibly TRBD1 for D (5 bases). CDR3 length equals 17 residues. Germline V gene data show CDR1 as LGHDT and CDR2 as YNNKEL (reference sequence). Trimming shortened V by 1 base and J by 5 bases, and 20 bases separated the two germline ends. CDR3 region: CASSQGFGGAGITEAFF. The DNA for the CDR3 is TGTGCCAGCAGCCAAGGGTTCGGAGGGGCCGGGATAACTGAAGCTTTCTTT. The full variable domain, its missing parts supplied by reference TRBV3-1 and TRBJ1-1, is DTAVSQTPKYLVTQMGNDKSIKCEQNLGHDTMYWYKQDSKKFLKIMFSYNNKELIINETVPNRFSPKSPDKAHLNLHINSLELGDSAVYFCASSQGFGGAGITEAFFGQGTRLTVV.

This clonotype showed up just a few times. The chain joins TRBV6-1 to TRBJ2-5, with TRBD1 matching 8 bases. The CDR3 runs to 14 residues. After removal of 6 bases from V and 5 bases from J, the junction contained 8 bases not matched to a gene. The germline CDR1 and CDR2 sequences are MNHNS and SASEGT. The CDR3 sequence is CASSPQGAGETQYF. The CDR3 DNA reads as TGTGCCAGCAGCCCCCAGGGGGCGGGGGAGACCCAGTACTTC.

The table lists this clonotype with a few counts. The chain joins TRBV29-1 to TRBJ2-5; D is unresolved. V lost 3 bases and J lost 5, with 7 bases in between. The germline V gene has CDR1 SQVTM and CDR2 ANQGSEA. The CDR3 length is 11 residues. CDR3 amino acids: CSVESTETQYF. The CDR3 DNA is TGCAGCGTTGAGTCTACGGAGACCCAGTACTTC.

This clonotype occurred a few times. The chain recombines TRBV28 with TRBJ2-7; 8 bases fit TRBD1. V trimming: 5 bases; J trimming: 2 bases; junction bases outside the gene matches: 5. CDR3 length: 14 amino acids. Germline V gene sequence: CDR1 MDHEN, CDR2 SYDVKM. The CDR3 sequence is CASSTEQGAYEQYF. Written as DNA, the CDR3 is TGTGCCAGCAGTACAGAACAGGGGGCCTACGAGCAGTACTTC.

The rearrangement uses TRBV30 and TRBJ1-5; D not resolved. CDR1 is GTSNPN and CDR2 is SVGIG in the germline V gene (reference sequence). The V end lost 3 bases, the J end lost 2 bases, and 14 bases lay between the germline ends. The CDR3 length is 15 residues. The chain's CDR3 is CAWRTSGPRNQPQHF. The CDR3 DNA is TGTGCCTGGAGAACCTCCGGACCACGCAATCAGCCCCAGCATTTT.

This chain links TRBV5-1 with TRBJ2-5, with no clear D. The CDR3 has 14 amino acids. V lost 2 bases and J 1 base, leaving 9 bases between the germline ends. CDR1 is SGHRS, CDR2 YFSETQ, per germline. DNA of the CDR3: TGCGCCAGCAGCTTCTTCCAAGGCCAAGAGACCCAGTACTTC. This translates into CASSFFQGQETQYF.

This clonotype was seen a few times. CDR3 in amino acids: CASSTVSLAKNIQYF. The CDR3 DNA follows: TGTGCCAGCAGTACCGTTAGCTTAGCCAAAAACATTCAGTACTTC. The rearrangement joins TRBV27 to TRBJ2-4; no definite D call. Trimming left V 5 bases short and J 0 bases short, with 11 bases between. CDR3 length: 15 residues. CDR1 is MNHEY, CDR2 SMNVEV, per germline (reference sequence).

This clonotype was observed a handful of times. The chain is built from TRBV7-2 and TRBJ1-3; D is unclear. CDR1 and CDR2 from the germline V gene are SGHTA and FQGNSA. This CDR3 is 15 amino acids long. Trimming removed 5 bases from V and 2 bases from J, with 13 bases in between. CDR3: CASSPTVLAGNTIYF. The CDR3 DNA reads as TGTGCCAGCAGCCCGACCGTCCTCGCTGGAAACACCATATATTTT.

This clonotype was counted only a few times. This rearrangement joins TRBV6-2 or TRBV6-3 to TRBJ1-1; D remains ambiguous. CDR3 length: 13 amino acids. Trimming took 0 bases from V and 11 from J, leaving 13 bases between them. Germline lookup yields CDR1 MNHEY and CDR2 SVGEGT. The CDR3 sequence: CASSYSTRGMAFF. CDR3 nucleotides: TGTGCCAGCAGTTACTCGACACGGGGTATGGCTTTCTTT.

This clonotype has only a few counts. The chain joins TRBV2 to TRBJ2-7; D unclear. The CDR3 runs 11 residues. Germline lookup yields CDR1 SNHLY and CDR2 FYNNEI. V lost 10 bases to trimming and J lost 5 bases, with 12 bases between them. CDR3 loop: CATALVDEQYF. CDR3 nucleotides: TGTGCCACCGCCCTAGTGGACGAGCAGTACTTC. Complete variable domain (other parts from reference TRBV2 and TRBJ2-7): EPEVTQTPSHQVTQMGQEVILRCVPISNHLYFYWYRQILGQKVEFLVSFYNNEISEKSEIFDDQFSVERPDGSNFTLKIRSTKLEDSAMYFCATALVDEQYFGPGTRLTVT.

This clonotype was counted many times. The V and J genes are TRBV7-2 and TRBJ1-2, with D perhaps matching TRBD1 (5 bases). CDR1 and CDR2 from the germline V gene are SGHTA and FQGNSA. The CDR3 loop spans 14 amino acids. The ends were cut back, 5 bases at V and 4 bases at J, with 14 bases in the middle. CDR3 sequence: CASSPLTGLYGYTF. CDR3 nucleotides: TGTGCCAGCAGCCCATTGACGGGGCTCTATGGCTACACCTTC.

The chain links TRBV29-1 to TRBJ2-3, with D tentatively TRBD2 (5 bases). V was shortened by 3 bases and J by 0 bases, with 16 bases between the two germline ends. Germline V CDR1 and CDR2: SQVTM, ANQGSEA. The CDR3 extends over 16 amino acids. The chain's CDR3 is CSVDPLRGGSTDTQYF. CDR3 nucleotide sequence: TGCAGCGTTGACCCCCTCAGAGGCGGGAGCACAGATACGCAGTATTTT.

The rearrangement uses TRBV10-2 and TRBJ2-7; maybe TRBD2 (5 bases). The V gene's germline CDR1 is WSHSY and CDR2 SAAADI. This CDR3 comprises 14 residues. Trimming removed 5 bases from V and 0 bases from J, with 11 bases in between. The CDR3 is CASSRGLYSYEQYF. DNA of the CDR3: TGCGCCAGCAGTCGAGGACTTTACTCCTACGAGCAGTACTTC.

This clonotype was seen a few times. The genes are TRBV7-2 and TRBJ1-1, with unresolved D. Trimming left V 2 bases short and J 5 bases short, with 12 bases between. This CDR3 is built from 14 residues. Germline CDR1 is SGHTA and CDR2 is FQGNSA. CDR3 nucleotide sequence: TGTGCCAGCAGCTTAAGTTGGGGAGGGACTGAAGCTTTCTTT. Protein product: CASSLSWGGTEAFF.

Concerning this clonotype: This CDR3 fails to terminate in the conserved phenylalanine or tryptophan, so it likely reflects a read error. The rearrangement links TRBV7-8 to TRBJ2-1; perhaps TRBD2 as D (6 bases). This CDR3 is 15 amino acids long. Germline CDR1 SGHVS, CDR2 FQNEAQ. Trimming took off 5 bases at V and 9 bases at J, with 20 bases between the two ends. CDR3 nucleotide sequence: TGTGCCAGCAGCGCGCCCAGAGTAGCGGTGGTTGAGCAGTTCTTA. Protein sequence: CASSAPRVAVVEQFL.

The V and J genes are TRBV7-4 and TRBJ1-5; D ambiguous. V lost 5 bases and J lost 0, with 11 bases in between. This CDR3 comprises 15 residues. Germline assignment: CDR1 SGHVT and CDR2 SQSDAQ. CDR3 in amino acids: CASSPNITSNQPQHF. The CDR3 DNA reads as TGTGCCAGCAGCCCCAACATAACTAGCAATCAGCCCCAGCATTTT.

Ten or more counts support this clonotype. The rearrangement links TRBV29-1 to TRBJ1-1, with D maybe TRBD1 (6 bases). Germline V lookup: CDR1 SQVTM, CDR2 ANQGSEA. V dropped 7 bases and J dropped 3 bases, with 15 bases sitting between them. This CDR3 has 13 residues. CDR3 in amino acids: CSAPSQGHTEAFF. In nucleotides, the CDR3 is TGCAGCGCACCATCACAGGGACACACTGAAGCTTTCTTT.

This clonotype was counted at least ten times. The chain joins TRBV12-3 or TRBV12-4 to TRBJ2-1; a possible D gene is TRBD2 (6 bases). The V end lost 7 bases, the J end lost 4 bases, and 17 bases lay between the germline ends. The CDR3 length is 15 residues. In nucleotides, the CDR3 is TGTGCCAGCACAGATGCTGGGGCGGGATACAATGAGCAGTTCTTC. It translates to CASTDAGAGYNEQFF.

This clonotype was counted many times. This chain's CDR3 is CASSSLAGSSYEQYF. The DNA for the CDR3 is TGTGCCAGCAGCTCGCTAGCGGGGTCCTCCTACGAGCAGTACTTC. J is TRBJ2-7 and V is TRBV7-9; 9 nucleotides match TRBD2. Germline loops: CDR1 SEHNR, CDR2 FQNEAQ (reference sequence). The CDR3 totals 15 residues. J lost 0 bases, V lost 4 bases, and 4 bases had no gene match.